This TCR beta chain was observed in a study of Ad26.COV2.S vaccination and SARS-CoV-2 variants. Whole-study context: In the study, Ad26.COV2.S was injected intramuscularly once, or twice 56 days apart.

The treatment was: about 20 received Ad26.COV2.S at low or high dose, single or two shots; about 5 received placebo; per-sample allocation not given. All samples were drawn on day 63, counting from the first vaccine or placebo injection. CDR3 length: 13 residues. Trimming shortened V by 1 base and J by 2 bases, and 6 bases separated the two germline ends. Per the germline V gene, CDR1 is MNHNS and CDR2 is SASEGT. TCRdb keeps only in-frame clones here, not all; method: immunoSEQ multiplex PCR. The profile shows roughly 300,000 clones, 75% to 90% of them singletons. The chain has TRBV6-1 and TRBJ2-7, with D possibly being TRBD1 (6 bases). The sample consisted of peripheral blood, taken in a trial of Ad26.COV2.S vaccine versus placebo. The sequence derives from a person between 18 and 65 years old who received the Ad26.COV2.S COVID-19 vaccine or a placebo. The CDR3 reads CASSEGGPYEQYF. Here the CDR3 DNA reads TGTGCCAGCAGTGAAGGGGGGCCCTACGAGCAGTACTTC.